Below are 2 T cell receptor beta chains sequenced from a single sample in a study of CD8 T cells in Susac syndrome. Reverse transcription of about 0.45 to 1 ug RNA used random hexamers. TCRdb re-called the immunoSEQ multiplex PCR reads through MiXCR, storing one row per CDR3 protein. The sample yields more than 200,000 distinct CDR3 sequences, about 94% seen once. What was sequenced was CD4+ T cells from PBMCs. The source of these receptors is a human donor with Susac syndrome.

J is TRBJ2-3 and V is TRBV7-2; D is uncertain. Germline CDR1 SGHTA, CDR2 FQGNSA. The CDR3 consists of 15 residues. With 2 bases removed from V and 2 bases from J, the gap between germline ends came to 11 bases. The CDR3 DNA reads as TGTGCCAGCAGCTTATGGCAGGAGTCCACAGATACGCAGTATTTT. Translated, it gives CASSLWQESTDTQYF.

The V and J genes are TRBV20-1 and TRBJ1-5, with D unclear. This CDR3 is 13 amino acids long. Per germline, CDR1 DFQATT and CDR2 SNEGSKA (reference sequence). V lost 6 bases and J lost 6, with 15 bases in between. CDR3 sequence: CSARPGELQPQHF. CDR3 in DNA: TGCAGTGCCAGACCCGGGGAACTTCAGCCCCAGCATTTT.